These 9 T cell receptor beta chains came from one sample sequenced in a study of shared T cell receptors in the human thymus. Sequencing was performed with immunoSEQ multiplex PCR; in TCRdb, only in-frame clones are kept and a portion is missing. In the table there are about 710,000 clones, around 87% of which are singletons. Another study also made use of these data, one on human thymus T cells.

Sequencing input: thymocytes. The source of these receptors is a boy in the first two years of life with a congenital heart defect.

The chain couples TRBV14 to TRBJ2-1, with TRBD2 identical over 11 bases. Losses at the gene ends were 0 bases for V and 7 bases for J; bases not matched to a gene: 8. Germline CDR1 and CDR2: SGHDN and FVKESK. This CDR3 has 17 residues. CDR3 in amino acids: CASSQEPPGLAANEQFF. CDR3 bases: TGTGCCAGCAGCCAAGAACCTCCGGGACTAGCGGCTAATGAGCAGTTCTTC.

The gene calls are TRBV7-6 and TRBJ2-5; TRBD2 agrees at 11 bases. Germline-derived CDR1 and CDR2 are SGHVS and FNYEAQ. With V trimmed by 5 bases and J by 5 bases, 10 bases remained unmatched. CDR3 length equals 16 residues. DNA for the CDR3: TGTGCCAGCAGCGCTGGGACTAGCGGACCCAGGGAGACCCAGTACTTC. As protein: CASSAGTSGPRETQYF. Together with reference TRBV7-6 and TRBJ2-5, the CDR3 gives the full variable domain: GAGVSQSPRYKVTKRGQDVALRCDPISGHVSLYWYRQALGQGPEFLTYFNYEAQQDKSGLPNDRFSAERPEGSISTLTIQRTEQRDSAMYRCASSAGTSGPRETQYFGPGTRLLVL.

The CDR3 nucleotides read TGTGCCAGCAGTCAGACACCTCTGTGGGCAGATACGCAGTATTTT. Its translation: CASSQTPLWADTQYF. The chain is built from TRBV6-5 and TRBJ2-3; D call uncertain. The CDR3 runs to 15 residues. Looked up from germline, CDR1 is MNHEY and CDR2 is SVGAGI. Trimming took off 5 bases at V and 4 bases at J, with 16 bases between the two ends.

This chain connects TRBV4-2 to TRBJ2-4; 7 bases match TRBD1. V lost 0 bases to trimming and J lost 2 bases; unmatched junction nucleotides: 4. Per germline, CDR1 LGHNA and CDR2 YNFKEQ. The length of the CDR3 is 16 residues. CDR3 sequence reads: CASSQDQGVSKNIQYF. In nucleotides, the CDR3 is TGTGCCAGCAGCCAAGATCAGGGGGTTTCCAAAAACATTCAGTACTTC.

J is TRBJ2-3 and V is TRBV28; TRBD2 is a possible D gene (5 bases). V was pared by 6 bases and J by 1 base, with 17 bases between. Germline-derived CDR1 and CDR2 are MDHEN and SYDVKM. This CDR3 has 16 amino acids. As DNA, the CDR3 is TGTGCCAGCAGCCTTCTCGCTCTAGCCGGCACAGATACGCAGTATTTT. Its protein is CASSLLALAGTDTQYF.

This clone occurred a few times. This rearrangement joins TRBV5-4 to TRBJ2-2; D perhaps matches TRBD1 (6 bases). The V gene's germline CDR1 is SGHNT and CDR2 YYREEE (reference sequence). The CDR3 consists of 13 residues. The V end lost 2 bases, the J end lost 8 bases, and 10 bases lay between the germline ends. The CDR3 region has the DNA TGTGCCAGCAGCTTCTCAGGGGAAGGGGAGCTGTTTTTT. Its translation: CASSFSGEGELFF.

The rearrangement uses TRBV6-6 and TRBJ1-4; 8 bases line up with TRBD1. CDR3 length equals 14 residues. Germline CDR1 reads MNHNY; CDR2 reads SVGAGI (reference sequence). Germline trimming cut 6 bases from V and 8 bases from J; bases unmatched to any gene: 8. For the CDR3, the DNA is TGTGCCAGCAGGCTGACAGGGGAACGGGAAAAACTGTTTTTT. Its protein product is CASRLTGEREKLFF.

J is TRBJ1-5 and V is TRBV6-1, with 7 bases that match TRBD1. The germline CDR1 and CDR2 sequences are MNHNS and SASEGT. The junction had 3 bases not matched to a gene; V was cut back by 3 bases and J by 4 bases. There are 14 residues in the CDR3. The CDR3 nucleotides read TGTGCCAGCAGTGAGAGGGACAGTAATCAGCCCCAGCATTTT. Its protein is CASSERDSNQPQHF.

This chain connects TRBV7-8 to TRBJ1-1; D might be TRBD1 (6 bases). With 1 base removed from V and 5 bases from J, the gap between germline ends came to 17 bases. Germline CDR1 reads SGHVS; CDR2 reads FQNEAQ. This CDR3 contains 16 residues. The CDR3 nucleotides read TGTGCCAGCAGCTTAGGGTGGTGGGGGCCCGAGACTGAAGCTTTCTTT. Encoded protein: CASSLGWWGPETEAFF.